This is a list of T cell receptor beta chains from one sample in a study of beta chain features in type 1 diabetes. Clones were read by immunoSEQ multiplex PCR, and TCRdb kept only the in-frame ones, dropping some. Of roughly 300,000 clones listed, 14% are singletons. The sample was naive CD4+ T cells from blood. All receptors come from a man younger than 45 with type 1 diabetes. The CDR3 runs from the conserved cysteine through the conserved F or W. The order of the fields is D gene, V gene, J gene, clone size, CDR3 DNA, CDR3 protein. D genes are given only for firm matches. The size entry is marked missing in some rows and otherwise reads once, few, many or a size class.

d_gene: -; v_gene: TRBV7-6; j_gene: TRBJ2-3; abundance: -; CDR3nt: TGTGCCAGCAGCCCAACTGTCCCCACAGATACGCAGTATTTT; CDR3aa: CASSPTVPTDTQYF
d_gene: TRBD1; v_gene: TRBV5-1; j_gene: TRBJ1-1; abundance: -; CDR3nt: TGCGCCAGCAGCGCCGGGACAGGGGCTCCGAACACTGAAGCTTTCTTT; CDR3aa: CASSAGTGAPNTEAFF
d_gene: TRBD1; v_gene: TRBV6-5; j_gene: TRBJ2-5; abundance: few; CDR3nt: TGTGCCAGCAGATACACAGGGGGGCGAGAGACCCAGTACTTC; CDR3aa: CASRYTGGRETQYF
d_gene: -; v_gene: TRBV2; j_gene: TRBJ2-3; abundance: few; CDR3nt: TGTGCCAGCATTCGGGTCCCAGATACGCAGTATTTT; CDR3aa: CASIRVPDTQYF
d_gene: -; v_gene: TRBV6-6; j_gene: TRBJ1-5; abundance: few; CDR3nt: TGTGCCAGCAGTTTGGGCCTTAGCAATCAGCCCCAGCATTTT; CDR3aa: CASSLGLSNQPQHF
d_gene: TRBD1; v_gene: TRBV9; j_gene: TRBJ1-2; abundance: -; CDR3nt: TGTGCCAGCAGCCAACCGACCGGGACAGGAAACTACACCTTC; CDR3aa: CASSQPTGTGNYTF
d_gene: -; v_gene: TRBV15; j_gene: TRBJ2-3; abundance: -; CDR3nt: TGTGCCACCAGCGGACAAGCGGGAGATACGCAGTATTTT; CDR3aa: CATSGQAGDTQYF
d_gene: TRBD2; v_gene: TRBV4-2; j_gene: TRBJ2-3; abundance: few; CDR3nt: TGTGCCAGCAGCCCTCGACTAGCGGGAGACGACACAGATACGCAGTATTTT; CDR3aa: CASSPRLAGDDTDTQYF
d_gene: -; v_gene: TRBV25-1; j_gene: TRBJ2-7; abundance: -; CDR3nt: TGTGCCAGCAGTGAATCGCACCGGGGGGCGAACGAGCAGTACTTC; CDR3aa: CASSESHRGANEQYF
d_gene: TRBD2; v_gene: TRBV7-2; j_gene: TRBJ2-2; abundance: -; CDR3nt: TGTGCCAGCAGCTTACCGGGAGGGCCTGACACCGGGGAGCTGTTTTTT; CDR3aa: CASSLPGGPDTGELFF
d_gene: TRBD1; v_gene: TRBV30; j_gene: TRBJ2-4; abundance: -; CDR3nt: TGTGCCTGGTGGACAGGGAGACAAAACATTCAGTACTTC; CDR3aa: CAWWTGRQNIQYF
d_gene: -; v_gene: TRBV29-1; j_gene: TRBJ1-1; abundance: -; CDR3nt: TGCAGCGCCTCATATAATACCCCCGGTGAAGCTTTCTTT; CDR3aa: CSASYNTPGEAFF
d_gene: -; v_gene: TRBV27; j_gene: TRBJ2-7; abundance: -; CDR3nt: TGTGCCAGACTCAGGTGCTACGAGCAGTACTTC; CDR3aa: CARLRCYEQYF
d_gene: TRBD2; v_gene: TRBV5-1; j_gene: TRBJ2-1; abundance: -; CDR3nt: TGCGCCAGCAGCTTACTAGCGGATGAGCAGTTCTTC; CDR3aa: CASSLLADEQFF
d_gene: TRBD1; v_gene: TRBV28; j_gene: TRBJ1-5; abundance: few; CDR3nt: TGTGCCAGCAGTTTGGGGACAGGGGTTGGTCAGCCCCAGCATTTT; CDR3aa: CASSLGTGVGQPQHF
d_gene: TRBD1; v_gene: TRBV27; j_gene: TRBJ1-5; abundance: -; CDR3nt: TGTGCCAGCAGTCAAGGACAGGGGAGCAATCAGCCCCAGCATTTT; CDR3aa: CASSQGQGSNQPQHF
d_gene: -; v_gene: TRBV4-3; j_gene: TRBJ2-1; abundance: -; CDR3nt: TGCGCCAGCAGCCAAGATGGGCGGGGCCCCTACAATGAGCAGTTCTTC; CDR3aa: CASSQDGRGPYNEQFF
d_gene: -; v_gene: TRBV15; j_gene: TRBJ1-1; abundance: -; CDR3nt: TGTGCCACCAGCAGAGACGCGACCAGGGGTCTCTTT; CDR3aa: CATSRDATRGLF
d_gene: -; v_gene: TRBV4-2; j_gene: TRBJ2-3; abundance: few; CDR3nt: TGTGCCAGCAGCCAAGATCAGGCTAGCCCTACAGATACGCAGTATTTT; CDR3aa: CASSQDQASPTDTQYF
d_gene: -; v_gene: TRBV30; j_gene: TRBJ1-2; abundance: few; CDR3nt: TGTGCCTGGTCGACAGAAACCTATGGCTACACCTTC; CDR3aa: CAWSTETYGYTF
d_gene: TRBD1; v_gene: TRBV4-2; j_gene: TRBJ2-1; abundance: few; CDR3nt: TGTGCCAGCAGCCAGGGAGACAGGGGCCTGTGGAATGAGCAGTTCTTC; CDR3aa: CASSQGDRGLWNEQFF
d_gene: TRBD1; v_gene: TRBV6-5; j_gene: TRBJ1-4; abundance: -; CDR3nt: TGTGCCAGCAGTCGACAGGGGATGCGGAGCGAAAAACTGTTTTTT; CDR3aa: CASSRQGMRSEKLFF
d_gene: TRBD1; v_gene: TRBV7-8; j_gene: TRBJ1-2; abundance: -; CDR3nt: TGTGCCAGCAGCCAGTTAGGGACAGCTAACTATGGCTACACCTTC; CDR3aa: CASSQLGTANYGYTF
d_gene: TRBD1; v_gene: TRBV15; j_gene: TRBJ2-7; abundance: few; CDR3nt: TGTGCCACCAGCAGAGATCCAGGACAGGGTCCCGAGCAGTACTTC; CDR3aa: CATSRDPGQGPEQYF
d_gene: -; v_gene: TRBV5-4; j_gene: TRBJ2-6; abundance: few; CDR3nt: TGTGCCAGCAGCTCTCAGGTTGGGGCCAACGTCCTGACTTTC; CDR3aa: CASSSQVGANVLTF
d_gene: TRBD2; v_gene: TRBV6-5; j_gene: TRBJ2-1; abundance: few; CDR3nt: TGTGCCAGTAGCGGGAGGGCCTATGAGCAGTTCTTC; CDR3aa: CASSGRAYEQFF
d_gene: -; v_gene: TRBV30; j_gene: TRBJ2-4; abundance: few; CDR3nt: TGTGCCTGGAGTCGGGGAGTTGTCGTGGGAAGCATTCAGTACTTC; CDR3aa: CAWSRGVVVGSIQYF
d_gene: -; v_gene: TRBV5-1; j_gene: TRBJ1-2; abundance: -; CDR3nt: TGCGCCAGCAGCTTGGGGCCTACAGGCCAGGCGGACTATGGCTACACCTTC; CDR3aa: CASSLGPTGQADYGYTF
d_gene: TRBD2; v_gene: TRBV18; j_gene: TRBJ2-1; abundance: -; CDR3nt: TGTGCCAGCTCCACTTTTTCTGTTCGCGGGGGAAACAATGAGCAGTTCTTC; CDR3aa: CASSTFSVRGGNNEQFF
d_gene: -; v_gene: TRBV4-3; j_gene: TRBJ2-1; abundance: -; CDR3nt: TGCGCCAGCAGGAGGACTGTAGGGCGTTCGGATGAGCAGTTCTTC; CDR3aa: CASRRTVGRSDEQFF
d_gene: -; v_gene: TRBV6-4; j_gene: TRBJ2-5; abundance: -; CDR3nt: TGTGCCAGCAGCAGGGAAATCCAAGAGACCCAGTACTTC; CDR3aa: CASSREIQETQYF
d_gene: -; v_gene: TRBV30; j_gene: TRBJ1-5; abundance: -; CDR3nt: TGTGCCTGGAGTGCTAGGACAAATCGCAATCAGCCCCAGCATTTT; CDR3aa: CAWSARTNRNQPQHF
d_gene: TRBD1; v_gene: TRBV7-2; j_gene: TRBJ2-2; abundance: -; CDR3nt: TGTGCCAGCAGCCCGGACAGGGTTGGGTACACCGGGGAGCTGTTTTTT; CDR3aa: CASSPDRVGYTGELFF
d_gene: -; v_gene: TRBV11-2; j_gene: TRBJ2-5; abundance: -; CDR3nt: TGTGCCAGCAGCTCAGGGCGAGAGCAGTACTTC; CDR3aa: CASSSGREQYF
d_gene: -; v_gene: TRBV5-8; j_gene: TRBJ2-2; abundance: -; CDR3nt: TGTGCCAGCAGCTACACCCGATTTACCGGGGAGCTGTTTTTT; CDR3aa: CASSYTRFTGELFF
d_gene: TRBD1; v_gene: TRBV28; j_gene: TRBJ2-5; abundance: -; CDR3nt: TGTGCCAGCAGTCGGACAGGGAGCGAGGAGACCCAGTACTTC; CDR3aa: CASSRTGSEETQYF
d_gene: -; v_gene: TRBV7-3; j_gene: TRBJ1-1; abundance: -; CDR3nt: TGTGCCAGCGCGGGCGGAATGAACACTGAAGCTTTCTTT; CDR3aa: CASAGGMNTEAFF
d_gene: TRBD1; v_gene: TRBV19; j_gene: TRBJ2-1; abundance: -; CDR3nt: TGTGCCAGTAGTATACGCGGGACAGGGTCCAATGAGCAGTTCTTC; CDR3aa: CASSIRGTGSNEQFF
d_gene: TRBD2; v_gene: TRBV5-4; j_gene: TRBJ2-5; abundance: few; CDR3nt: TGTGCCAGCAGCGCCAGGTTTGGCGGGAGGCGTCAAGAGACCCAGTACTTC; CDR3aa: CASSARFGGRRQETQYF
d_gene: TRBD2; v_gene: TRBV5-6; j_gene: TRBJ2-1; abundance: few; CDR3nt: TGTGCCAGCAGCTTACAAGCGGGAACGATCTTC; CDR3aa: CASSLQAGTIF
d_gene: TRBD2; v_gene: TRBV23-1; j_gene: TRBJ2-3; abundance: few; CDR3nt: TGCGCCAGCAGCCACCCCGGGACTAGCGGGAGCACGCAGTATTTT; CDR3aa: CASSHPGTSGSTQYF
d_gene: -; v_gene: TRBV12-5; j_gene: TRBJ2-1; abundance: -; CDR3nt: TGTGCTAGTGGTTTGGGAGGGTCAAGTCACAATGAGCAGTTCTTC; CDR3aa: CASGLGGSSHNEQFF
d_gene: TRBD1; v_gene: TRBV14; j_gene: TRBJ1-1; abundance: -; CDR3nt: TGTGCCAGCAGCGTTCGGACAGGTATGAACACTGAAGCTTTCTTT; CDR3aa: CASSVRTGMNTEAFF
d_gene: -; v_gene: TRBV29-1; j_gene: TRBJ1-3; abundance: -; CDR3nt: TGCAGCGCCTCACGGACAGAGCGGACTGGAAACACCATATATTTT; CDR3aa: CSASRTERTGNTIYF